One and the same sample provided the 3 T cell receptor beta chains below, sequenced in a study of cytomegalovirus exposure and HLA in healthy donors. The primer mix had 60 Vbeta and 13 Jbeta primers. The data were produced by immunoSEQ multiplex PCR, yet TCRdb's version contains in-frame clones alone and is incomplete. The sample has 150,000 to 200,000 clones, approximately 67% seen once. The sample consisted of PBMCs. The receptors were sampled from a man aged 35 to 55 in good health and CMV-seronegative.

This chain joins TRBV7-2 and TRBJ1-2; maybe TRBD1 (5 bases). Germline CDR1 SGHTA, CDR2 FQGNSA. This CDR3 has 14 amino acids. V lost 5 bases and J lost 3, with 13 bases in between. CDR3 in DNA: TGTGCCAGCAGCCCCCCGGGGGGTTACTATGGCTACACCTTC. It translates to CASSPPGGYYGYTF.

The V gene is TRBV5-1, the J gene TRBJ1-1; 8 bases align to TRBD1. The trim removed 4 bases at V and 0 bases at J, leaving 5 bases unmatched. Per germline, CDR1 SGHRS and CDR2 YFSETQ. The CDR3 length is 15 residues. The CDR3 nucleotides read TGCGCCAGCAGCCCAATGACAGGGGTGAACACTGAAGCTTTCTTT. The encoded protein is CASSPMTGVNTEAFF.

The V and J genes are TRBV7-8 and TRBJ2-1, with D perhaps TRBD2 (6 bases). This CDR3 has 21 amino acids. Per the germline V gene, CDR1 is SGHVS and CDR2 is FQNEAQ. V was trimmed by 5 bases and J by 5 bases, leaving 34 bases between them. The CDR3 nucleotides read TGTGCCAGCAGCCGACCCGTCGGACTACCCAATAATACCCTACAGAACAATGAGCAGTTCTTC. This codes for CASSRPVGLPNNTLQNNEQFF.